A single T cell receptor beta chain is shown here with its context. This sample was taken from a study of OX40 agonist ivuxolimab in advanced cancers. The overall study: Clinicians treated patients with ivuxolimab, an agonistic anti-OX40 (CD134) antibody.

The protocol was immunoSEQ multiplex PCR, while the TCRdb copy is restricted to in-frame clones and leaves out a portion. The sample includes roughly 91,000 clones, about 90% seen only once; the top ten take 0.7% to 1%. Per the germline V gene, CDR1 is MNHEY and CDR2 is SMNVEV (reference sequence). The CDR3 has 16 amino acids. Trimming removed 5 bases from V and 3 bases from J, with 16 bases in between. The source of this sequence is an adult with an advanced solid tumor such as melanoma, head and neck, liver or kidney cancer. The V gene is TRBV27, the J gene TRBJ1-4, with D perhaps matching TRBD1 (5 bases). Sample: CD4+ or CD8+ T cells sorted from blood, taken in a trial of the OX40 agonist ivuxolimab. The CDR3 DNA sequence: TGTGCCAGCAGTCCCCCCCGGACACAACCTAATGAAAAACTGTTTTTT. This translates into CASSPPRTQPNEKLFF.